Listed below are T cell receptor beta chains from one sample, sequenced in a study of blood T cell repertoires in COVID-19. Repertoires were generated with immunoSEQ multiplex PCR, while TCRdb's copy carries only in-frame clones and drops some. The top ten clones hold 2% to 3% of a sample with fewer than 300,000 clones, 70% to 90% of them seen once. The sequenced sample was peripheral blood. These receptor sequences come from a woman aged 70-85 years with active or convalescent COVID-19. The CDR3 runs from the conserved cysteine through the conserved F or W. The D gene is left open where the match is weak. Not all rows give a size; the values are once, few, many and, for expanded clones, a class.

j_call cdr3_length v_call clone_size d_call cdr3_aa cdr3_nt
TRBJ2-3 13 TRBV28 . . CASVRGSTDTQYF TGTGCCAGCGTCAGGGGTAGCACAGATACGCAGTATTTT
TRBJ1-5 14 TRBV6-6 . . CASIKTREGQPQHF TGTGCCAGCATTAAGACCAGGGAAGGTCAGCCCCAGCATTTT
TRBJ1-1 13 TRBV3-1/TRBV3-2 . TRBD1 CASSQGSRGLTFF TGTGCCAGCAGCCAAGGTTCAAGGGGGCTGACTTTCTTT
TRBJ2-2 13 TRBV19 . TRBD2 CAIRGEGAGELFF TGTGCCATTCGGGGGGAAGGGGCCGGGGAGCTGTTTTTT
TRBJ1-5 13 TRBV6-5 . . CASGADPSQPQHF TGTGCCAGCGGGGCGGACCCCTCCCAGCCCCAGCATTTT
TRBJ2-3 16 TRBV5-4 once . CASSPGMTGTWDTQYF TGTGCCAGCAGCCCGGGAATGACCGGGACTTGGGATACGCAGTATTTT
TRBJ2-4 15 TRBV6-9 . . CASIPSTLAKNIQYF TGTGCCAGCATCCCATCGACTCTAGCCAAAAACATTCAGTACTTC
TRBJ2-2 14 TRBV7-2 . TRBD1 CASSPGTGPGELFF TGTGCCAGCAGCCCGGGGACAGGGCCCGGGGAGCTGTTTTTT
TRBJ2-7 18 TRBV24-1 . TRBD2 CATSDSGTSGRAGDEQYF TGTGCCACCAGTGATTCCGGGACTAGCGGGAGGGCCGGCGACGAGCAGTACTTC
TRBJ2-1 14 TRBV9 . . CASSVEGTPTEQFF TGTGCCAGCAGCGTAGAAGGGACTCCCACTGAGCAGTTCTTC
TRBJ1-4 14 TRBV3-1/TRBV3-2 . . CASSPRAGNEKLFF TGTGCCAGCAGCCCGCGGGCAGGTAATGAAAAACTGTTTTTT
TRBJ1-1 14 TRBV10-2 . TRBD1 CASSEGTGVTEAFF TGCGCCAGCAGTGAAGGGACAGGAGTCACTGAAGCTTTCTTT
TRBJ2-7 16 TRBV5-1 . TRBD1 CASSYGTGISSYEQYF TGCGCCAGCAGCTACGGGACAGGGATAAGCTCCTACGAGCAGTACTTC
TRBJ2-5 18 TRBV11-2 . TRBD1 CASSFPLSGQGSPETQYF TGTGCCAGCAGCTTCCCCCTCTCCGGACAGGGGAGTCCAGAGACCCAGTACTTC
TRBJ1-5 14 TRBV9 few . CASSVGGGVQPQHF TGTGCCAGCAGCGTAGGAGGGGGAGTACAGCCCCAGCATTTT
TRBJ1-2 16 TRBV30 . TRBD1 CAWRARQGKANYGYTF TGTGCCTGGAGGGCTCGACAGGGCAAGGCTAACTATGGCTACACCTTC
TRBJ1-1 14 TRBV6-5 . . CASARGGAFSEAFF TGTGCCAGCGCTAGGGGGGGGGCCTTTTCTGAAGCTTTCTTT